Presented here are 30 T cell receptor beta chains from one specimen sequenced in a study of blood T cell repertoires in COVID-19. Some clones are missing from TCRdb's copy, which holds only in-frame ones; the method was immunoSEQ multiplex PCR. The sample carries approximately 220,000 clones, over 75% recorded once. Sequencing was done on a sample of peripheral blood. These receptors were taken from a woman of 80 years or more with acute or convalescent COVID-19.

V usage is TRBV5-6 and J usage is TRBJ2-1, with D tentatively TRBD2 (5 bases). Germline values: CDR1 SGHDT, CDR2 YYEEEE. The CDR3 is made up of 15 amino acids. V gave up 7 bases and J gave up 0 bases, with 14 bases separating them. CDR3 loop: CASRRGQSSYNEQFF. The CDR3 nucleotides are TGTGCCAGCCGACGGGGTCAGAGCTCCTACAATGAGCAGTTCTTC. The full variable domain, rest sourced from reference TRBV5-6 and TRBJ2-1, is DAGVTQSPTHLIKTRGQQVTLRCSPKSGHDTVSWYQQALGQGPQFIFQYYEEEERQRGNFPDRFSGHQFPNYSSELNVNALLLGDSALYLCASRRGQSSYNEQFFGPGTRLTVL.

The V call is TRBV24-1, the J call TRBJ2-3, with D maybe TRBD1 (5 bases). V lost 7 bases and J 3 bases, leaving 19 bases between the germline ends. Looked up from germline, CDR1 is KGHDR and CDR2 is SFDVKD. This CDR3 has 16 residues. CDR3 DNA: TGTGCCACCAGGGGGCGAGACTTCGTAGGGACAGATACGCAGTATTTT. This translates into CATRGRDFVGTDTQYF.

The chain has TRBV7-9 and TRBJ1-1, with D possibly TRBD1 on 5 matching bases. Trimming left V 1 base short and J 0 bases short, with 9 bases between. The germline gives CDR1 SEHNR, CDR2 FQNEAQ (reference sequence). The CDR3 covers 15 residues. This CDR3 is CASSLGGGMNTEAFF. CDR3 bases: TGTGCCAGCAGCTTAGGGGGCGGAATGAACACTGAAGCTTTCTTT.

The chain employs TRBV7-9 and TRBJ1-1, with a tentative D call TRBD1 (6 bases). The V gene lost 5 bases and the J gene lost 3 bases, with 19 bases spanning the gap. This CDR3 has 16 residues. CDR1 is SEHNR and CDR2 is FQNEAQ in the germline V gene (reference sequence). The CDR3: CASSTRPFTGYTEAFF. The DNA for the CDR3 is TGTGCCAGCAGCACCCGACCTTTTACAGGGTACACTGAAGCTTTCTTT. Variable domain in full (rest from reference TRBV7-9 and TRBJ1-1): DTGVSQNPRHKITKRGQNVTFRCDPISEHNRLYWYRQTLGQGPEFLTYFQNEAQLEKSRLLSDRFSAERPKGSFSTLEIQRTEQGDSAMYLCASSTRPFTGYTEAFFGQGTRLTVV.

The rearrangement joins TRBV14 to TRBJ1-4, with D uncertain. The CDR3 totals 13 residues. CDR1 and CDR2 from the germline V gene are SGHDN and FVKESK. V was clipped by 8 bases and J by 8 bases, with 15 bases between them. The CDR3 sequence is CASPGVDEEKLFF. The CDR3 nucleotides are TGTGCCAGCCCTGGAGTAGACGAAGAAAAACTGTTTTTT.

The chain's CDR3 is CASSISGRIYNEQFF. CDR3 bases: TGTGCCAGTAGTATTAGCGGGAGGATCTACAATGAGCAGTTCTTC. V and J are TRBV19 and TRBJ2-1; 10 nucleotides align to TRBD2. This CDR3 is 15 amino acids long. The germline gives CDR1 LNHDA, CDR2 SQIVND (reference sequence). Trimming took 3 bases from V and 3 from J; bases not matched to a gene: 2. Together with reference TRBV19 and TRBJ2-1, the CDR3 gives the full variable domain: DGGITQSPKYLFRKEGQNVTLSCEQNLNHDAMYWYRQDPGQGLRLIYYSQIVNDFQKGDIAEGYSVSREKKESFPLTVTSAQKNPTAFYLCASSISGRIYNEQFFGPGTRLTVL.

The V gene is TRBV5-4, the J gene TRBJ1-4, with TRBD1 matching over 7 bases. CDR1 and CDR2 (germline): SGHNT, YYREEE (reference sequence). The trim removed 0 bases at V and 3 bases at J, leaving 2 bases unmatched. This CDR3 has 15 amino acids. The CDR3 sequence is CASSLGDRSNEKLFF. As DNA, the CDR3 is TGTGCCAGCAGCTTGGGGGACAGATCTAATGAAAAACTGTTTTTT.

The genes are TRBV3-1 (or the pseudogene TRBV3-2) and TRBJ2-3, with TRBD2 matching 7 bases. The CDR3 loop spans 15 amino acids. CDR1 LGHDT and CDR2 YNNKEL come from the germline V gene (reference sequence). Unmatched junction bases numbered 3, after V lost 1 base and J lost 2 bases. The CDR3 nucleotides are TGTGCCAGCAGCCAAGTCGGACTAGTCACAGATACGCAGTATTTT. As protein: CASSQVGLVTDTQYF.

The chain recombines TRBV6-6 with TRBJ2-1; tentative D call: TRBD2 (5 bases). The CDR3 is made up of 15 amino acids. Per the germline V gene, CDR1 is MNHNY and CDR2 is SVGAGI (reference sequence). Between the trimmed V and J ends, which lost 5 bases and 6 bases, there was a span of 17 bases. CDR3 region: CASSGGPTVGNEQFF. CDR3 DNA: TGTGCCAGCAGTGGAGGACCCACGGTGGGCAATGAGCAGTTCTTC.

The rearrangement uses TRBV25-1 and TRBJ1-3, with D uncertain. Germline CDR1 reads MGHDK; CDR2 reads SYGVNS. The ends were cut back, 5 bases at V and 1 base at J, with 9 bases in the middle. The CDR3 totals 14 residues. CDR3 in amino acids: CASSFGQSGNTIYF. CDR3 nucleotide sequence: TGTGCCAGCAGTTTTGGGCAGTCTGGAAACACCATATATTTT.

The chain employs TRBV9 and TRBJ1-5; D may be TRBD1 (5 bases). Germline V CDR1 and CDR2: SGDLS, YYNGEE. With 4 bases removed from V and 7 bases from J, the gap between germline ends came to 15 bases. CDR3 length equals 14 residues. The CDR3 is CASSRDSQGQPQHF. In DNA, the CDR3 is TGTGCCAGCAGCCGAGACAGCCAGGGACAGCCCCAGCATTTT.

The V and J genes are TRBV5-4 and TRBJ1-2; 7 bases line up with TRBD1. This CDR3 region has 13 residues. J lost 3 bases, V lost 8 bases, and 7 bases had no gene match. Germline lookup yields CDR1 SGHNT and CDR2 YYREEE (reference sequence). CDR3 in amino acids: CARGGQGDYGYTF. The CDR3 DNA is TGTGCCAGAGGGGGGCAGGGGGACTATGGCTACACCTTC.

The CDR3 loop reads CASSHAGSLQGRAGAAYNEQFF. In DNA, the CDR3 is TGCGCCAGCAGCCATGCAGGTTCCCTACAGGGTCGAGCGGGAGCAGCCTACAATGAGCAGTTCTTC. The rearrangement joins TRBV4-1 to TRBJ2-1; 8 bases line up with TRBD2. This CDR3 comprises 22 residues. The trim removed 3 bases at V and 2 bases at J, leaving 24 bases unmatched. CDR1 and CDR2 from the germline V gene are MGHRA and YSYEKL.

This clone was counted between two and nine times. The chain links TRBV7-6 to TRBJ1-4, with 7 bases fitting TRBD1. Trimming at V came to 4 bases and at J to 0 bases, leaving 5 bases not matched to a gene. The CDR3 spans 16 residues. CDR1 SGHVS and CDR2 FNYEAQ come from the germline V gene. This CDR3 is CASSSRQGPTNEKLFF. The CDR3 bases are TGTGCCAGCAGCTCACGACAGGGCCCAACTAATGAAAAACTGTTTTTT.

As for this clone: Other DNA sequences within the sample encode an identical CDR3. The chain joins TRBV5-4 to TRBJ2-5; TRBD1 aligns across 9 bases. V was clipped by 4 bases and J by 5 bases; unmatched bases: 6. Germline V gives CDR1 SGHNT, CDR2 YYREEE (reference sequence). This CDR3 comprises 14 residues. The CDR3 region is CASSRDRGAETQYF. In DNA, the CDR3 is TGTGCCAGCAGCAGAGACAGGGGGGCGGAGACCCAGTACTTC.

The chain recombines TRBV3-1 (or the pseudogene TRBV3-2) with TRBJ1-2; D unresolved. CDR3 size: 13 residues. Trimming cost V 0 bases and J 2 bases, with 4 bases left between them. Germline CDR1 and CDR2: LGHDT and YNNKEL (reference sequence). CDR3 sequence: CASSQEANYGYTF. In DNA form, the CDR3 reads TGTGCCAGCAGCCAAGAAGCGAACTATGGCTACACCTTC.

V is TRBV3-1 (or the pseudogene TRBV3-2) and J is TRBJ2-3; TRBD2 is a possible D gene (6 bases). CDR3 length: 14 amino acids. Per germline, CDR1 LGHDT and CDR2 YNNKEL (reference sequence). Deletions cut 1 base from V and 3 bases from J, with 8 bases between. The CDR3 sequence: CASSQVGRTDTQYF. CDR3 coding DNA: TGTGCCAGCAGCCAAGTTGGGAGGACAGATACGCAGTATTTT.

V gene TRBV18 combines with J gene TRBJ2-7, with D possibly being TRBD2 (5 bases). V lost 0 bases and J lost 3, with 18 bases in between. The V gene's germline CDR1 is KGHSH and CDR2 LQKENI. This CDR3 region has 17 residues. The CDR3 sequence: CASSPPFSSLKDYEQYF. For the CDR3, the DNA is TGTGCCAGCTCACCACCCTTCTCTAGCCTAAAGGACTACGAGCAGTACTTC.

The chain links TRBV4-1 to TRBJ1-2; 7 positions agree with TRBD1. V lost 4 bases and J lost 5; bases outside the gene matches: 1. The CDR3 consists of 12 residues. Germline V gene lookup returns CDR1 MGHRA and CDR2 YSYEKL. For the CDR3, the DNA is TGCGCCAGCAGCCCGACAGGGTATGGCTACACCTTC. Its translation is CASSPTGYGYTF.

The chain recombines TRBV11-2 with TRBJ2-5; TRBD1 is a possible D gene (6 bases). This CDR3 has 18 amino acids. Looked up from germline, CDR1 is SGHAT and CDR2 is FQNNGV. V lost 3 bases and J lost 0, with 20 bases in between. This CDR3 reads CASSFGVQGMGYQETQYF. In DNA, the CDR3 is TGTGCCAGCAGCTTTGGGGTACAGGGAATGGGGTACCAAGAGACCCAGTACTTC. Combining the CDR3 with reference TRBV11-2 and TRBJ2-5 gives the whole variable domain EAGVAQSPRYKIIEKRQSVAFWCNPISGHATLYWYQQILGQGPKLLIQFQNNGVVDDSQLPKDRFSAERLKGVDSTLKIQPAKLEDSAVYLCASSFGVQGMGYQETQYFGPGTRLLVL.

The rearrangement links TRBV5-4 to TRBJ2-1, with unresolved D. Trimming removed 4 bases at V and 0 bases at J, with 11 bases between. Per germline, CDR1 SGHNT and CDR2 YYREEE (reference sequence). This CDR3 is built from 15 residues. The CDR3 spells CASSRDWSSYNEQFF. The CDR3 region has the DNA TGTGCCAGCAGCCGAGACTGGAGCTCCTACAATGAGCAGTTCTTC.

The table lists this clone with a count of one. The chain recombines TRBV10-1 with TRBJ2-2, with D perhaps TRBD1 (6 bases). Germline V gives CDR1 WNHNN, CDR2 SYGVQD (reference sequence). V dropped 3 bases and J dropped 1 base, with 6 bases sitting between them. This CDR3 region has 14 residues. The CDR3 region is CASSEQGNTGELFF. CDR3 bases: TGCGCCAGCAGTGAACAGGGGAACACCGGGGAGCTGTTTTTT.

The chain couples TRBV5-5 to TRBJ2-7; possibly TRBD1 for D (6 bases). The CDR3 extends over 14 amino acids. V was shortened by 1 base and J by 1 base, with 9 bases between the two germline ends. From germline, CDR1 is SGHKS and CDR2 YYEKEE (reference sequence). CDR3 amino acids: CASSLRDTSYEQYF. In DNA form, the CDR3 reads TGTGCCAGCAGCTTGCGGGACACTTCCTACGAGCAGTACTTC.

The V call is TRBV19, the J call TRBJ2-1; 7 bases agree with TRBD1. Per the germline V gene, CDR1 is LNHDA and CDR2 is SQIVND (reference sequence). V lost 6 bases, J lost 3 bases, and 8 bases stayed unmatched. This CDR3 is built from 15 residues. The CDR3 sequence: CASRGDRAFYNEQFF. The CDR3 region has the DNA TGTGCCAGTAGGGGCGACAGGGCTTTCTACAATGAGCAGTTCTTC.

The V gene is TRBV10-2, the J gene TRBJ2-3, with 8 bases fitting TRBD2. The CDR3 loop spans 16 amino acids. Germline V gene sequence: CDR1 WSHSY, CDR2 SAAADI. Germline trimming cut 4 bases from V and 0 bases from J; bases unmatched to any gene: 6. The CDR3 bases are TGCGCCAGCAGTGGGAGTAGCGGGGATAGCACAGATACGCAGTATTTT. Its translation is CASSGSSGDSTDTQYF.

The chain links TRBV11-2 to TRBJ2-6, with 8 bases that match TRBD1. Germline CDR1 and CDR2: SGHAT and FQNNGV. Trimming removed 4 bases from V and 0 bases from J; junction bases left unmatched: 8. The CDR3 has 18 residues. CDR3 amino acids: CASSWKGQAYSGANVLTF. In DNA, the CDR3 is TGTGCCAGCAGCTGGAAGGGACAGGCGTACTCTGGGGCCAACGTCCTGACTTTC.

The chain uses TRBV7-2 and TRBJ2-4; D is unresolved. This CDR3 is 17 amino acids long. V was cut by 5 bases and J by 0 bases, with 17 bases left in between. CDR1 is SGHTA and CDR2 is FQGNSA in the germline V gene. This CDR3 reads CASSIPTRPLAKNIQYF. The DNA of the CDR3 is TGTGCCAGCAGCATACCCACGAGGCCCCTAGCCAAAAACATTCAGTACTTC.

CDR3 protein: CASSSGQGDQPQHF. DNA of the CDR3: TGTGCCAGCAGCTCAGGACAGGGTGATCAGCCCCAGCATTTT. The V call is TRBV5-4, the J call TRBJ1-5, with TRBD1 identical over 8 bases. The CDR3 covers 14 residues. The V segment lost 3 bases and the J segment 5 bases; nucleotides outside the gene matches: 4. In germline, CDR1 is SGHNT, CDR2 YYREEE (reference sequence).

The V gene is TRBV25-1, the J gene TRBJ2-5, with a tentative D call TRBD1 (6 bases). CDR3 size: 15 residues. From germline, CDR1 is MGHDK and CDR2 SYGVNS. Trimming pared 2 bases from V and 5 bases from J, leaving 15 bases between. The CDR3 reads CASSEKGDPWETQYF. DNA of the CDR3: TGTGCCAGCAGTGAAAAGGGGGACCCGTGGGAGACCCAGTACTTC.

The chain has TRBV19 and TRBJ1-6; no clear D. The V gene lost 3 bases and the J gene lost 8 bases, with 8 bases spanning the gap. CDR3 size: 13 residues. Germline CDR1 LNHDA, CDR2 SQIVND (reference sequence). The CDR3 spells CASSIGPDSPLHF. The DNA for the CDR3 is TGTGCCAGTAGTATTGGGCCGGATTCACCCCTCCACTTT.